The 19 T cell receptor beta chains below all came from one sample that was sequenced in a study of OX40 agonist ivuxolimab in advanced cancers. Repertoires were generated with immunoSEQ multiplex PCR, while TCRdb's copy carries only in-frame clones and drops some. Of tens of thousands of clones listed, around 83% were seen once; the top ten hold around 25%. Sequencing used CD4+ or CD8+ T cells sorted from blood, obtained in a trial of the OX40 agonist ivuxolimab. All receptors derive from an adult with an advanced solid tumor such as melanoma, head and neck, liver or kidney cancer.

V and J are TRBV7-2 and TRBJ1-5, with 9 bases aligning to TRBD1. The V gene's germline CDR1 is SGHTA and CDR2 FQGNSA. The CDR3 loop spans 17 amino acids. V lost 6 bases, J lost 1 base, and 10 bases stayed unmatched. The CDR3 nucleotides are TGTGCCAGCAGTCCGCGATCCGGGACAGGGAGCAATCAGCCCCAGCATTTT. Its protein is CASSPRSGTGSNQPQHF.

The V gene is TRBV30, the J gene TRBJ2-7; 7 bases agree with TRBD1. The CDR3 length is 13 residues. V lost 2 bases, J lost 2 bases, and 3 bases stayed unmatched. The germline V gene has CDR1 GTSNPN and CDR2 SVGIG (reference sequence). For the CDR3, the DNA is TGTGCCTGGAGTCCGGGACAGACCTACGAGCAGTACTTC. Translation: CAWSPGQTYEQYF.

CDR3 DNA sequence: TGTGCCAGCAGCCCCAGTCTCCGCACAGATACGCAGTATTTT. Its translation: CASSPSLRTDTQYF. The chain couples TRBV7-2 to TRBJ2-3, with unresolved D. V was shortened by 5 bases and J by 1 base, with 10 bases between the two germline ends. In germline, CDR1 is SGHTA, CDR2 FQGNSA. CDR3 length: 14 amino acids.

The rearrangement joins TRBV4-1 to TRBJ2-5; 15 bases map to TRBD2. The germline CDR1 and CDR2 sequences are MGHRA and YSYEKL. This CDR3 is 19 amino acids long. The junction had 13 bases not matched to a gene; V was cut back by 3 bases and J by 5 bases. CDR3 amino acids: CASSHPGLAGGAFQETQYF. DNA of the CDR3: TGCGCCAGCAGCCACCCCGGACTAGCGGGAGGGGCATTTCAGGAGACCCAGTACTTC.

This chain links TRBV6-1 with TRBJ1-1; D is unresolved. Between the trimmed V and J ends, which lost 3 bases and 5 bases, there was a span of 16 bases. The CDR3 loop spans 15 amino acids. Per the germline V gene, CDR1 is MNHNS and CDR2 is SASEGT. CDR3 residues: CASSEAWVGSTEAFF. The CDR3 bases are TGTGCCAGCAGTGAGGCCTGGGTAGGGTCGACTGAAGCTTTCTTT.

The chain employs TRBV23-1 and TRBJ1-5; D uncertain. TRBV23-1 is labeled an ORF, and its function is uncertain. The CDR3 consists of 13 residues. V shed 4 bases and J shed 4 bases, with 8 bases lying between them. CDR3 coding DNA: TGCGCCAGCAGTCGAGACATTAATCAGCCCCAGCATTTT. This sequence encodes CASSRDINQPQHF.

This clone was picked up one time. V gene TRBV5-4 combines with J gene TRBJ2-5; 8 bases align to TRBD2. V was clipped by 0 bases and J by 3 bases; unmatched bases: 7. The CDR3 sequence is 16 residues long. Germline V gene data show CDR1 as SGHNT and CDR2 as YYREEE (reference sequence). The CDR3 loop is CASSLALAGQKETQYF. The CDR3, as DNA: TGTGCCAGCAGCTTGGCCCTAGCGGGTCAAAAAGAGACCCAGTACTTC. Full variable domain (remainder filled in from reference TRBV5-4 and TRBJ2-5): ETGVTQSPTHLIKTRGQQVTLRCSSQSGHNTVSWYQQALGQGPQFIFQYYREEENGRGNFPPRFSGLQFPNYSSELNVNALELDDSALYLCASSLALAGQKETQYFGPGTRLLVL.

The chain joins TRBV6-1 to TRBJ1-2; tentative D call: TRBD1 (5 bases). Trimming removed 2 bases at V and 4 bases at J, with 14 bases between. CDR3 length equals 15 residues. CDR1 is MNHNS, CDR2 SASEGT, per germline. The CDR3: CASSELPGSVYGYTF. In DNA, the CDR3 is TGTGCCAGCAGTGAATTACCAGGGTCTGTCTATGGCTACACCTTC.

V is TRBV9 and J is TRBJ2-1, with 14 nucleotides matching TRBD2. Germline lookup yields CDR1 SGDLS and CDR2 YYNGEE. The CDR3 is 16 amino acids. Unmatched junction bases numbered 7, after V lost 3 bases and J lost 8 bases. The CDR3 DNA sequence: TGTGCCAGCAGCGGATCGACTAGCGGGAGGGTGTATGAGCAGTTCTTC. The encoded protein is CASSGSTSGRVYEQFF.

The chain links TRBV10-1 to TRBJ1-2; D perhaps matches TRBD1 (5 bases). The CDR3 extends over 13 amino acids. Germline V gives CDR1 WNHNN, CDR2 SYGVQD (reference sequence). The V gene lost 4 bases and the J gene lost 6 bases, with 12 bases spanning the gap. DNA for the CDR3: TGCGCCAGCAGTGCCAGCGGGACCAATGGCTACACCTTC. It is translated as CASSASGTNGYTF.

J is TRBJ2-1 and V is TRBV7-9, with D possibly matching TRBD2 (5 bases). The ends were cut back, 0 bases at V and 2 bases at J, with 5 bases in the middle. Looked up from germline, CDR1 is SEHNR and CDR2 is FQNEAQ (reference sequence). CDR3 length equals 14 residues. CDR3 nucleotide sequence: TGTGCCAGCAGCTTAGCGGGAGCCTACAATGAGCAGTTCTTC. It encodes CASSLAGAYNEQFF.

In this sample, this clone turned up once. The chain recombines TRBV7-2 with TRBJ2-5, with a possible D match to TRBD1 (5 bases). The length of the CDR3 is 15 residues. The V end lost 3 bases, the J end lost 4 bases, and 15 bases lay between the germline ends. Germline V lookup: CDR1 SGHTA, CDR2 FQGNSA. The CDR3 region is CASSFLFRELETQYF. The CDR3 DNA reads TGTGCCAGCAGCTTTCTCTTCAGGGAACTAGAGACCCAGTACTTC.

The chain uses TRBV15 and TRBJ2-7, with 8 bases that match TRBD2. Germline V CDR1 and CDR2: LNHNV, YYDKDF (reference sequence). The CDR3 contains 17 residues. V lost 0 bases and J lost 6; bases outside the gene matches: 13. The CDR3: CATSRDRAEAGAGEQYF. Here the CDR3 DNA reads TGTGCCACCAGCAGAGATCGGGCAGAAGCGGGAGCAGGCGAGCAGTACTTC.

The chain joins TRBV30 to TRBJ2-1; TRBD2 matches 10 bases. This CDR3 is 17 amino acids long. From germline, CDR1 is GTSNPN and CDR2 SVGIG (reference sequence). With V trimmed by 1 base and J by 6 bases, 12 bases remained unmatched. The CDR3 loop is CAWSGASGSLGRNEQFF. The DNA of the CDR3 is TGTGCCTGGAGTGGTGCTAGCGGGAGTCTTGGTCGCAATGAGCAGTTCTTC.

CDR3 sequence reads: CASSFPLGTRTNYGYTF. In DNA, the CDR3 is TGTGCCAGCAGCTTCCCCCTCGGAACCAGAACTAACTATGGCTACACCTTC. The chain combines TRBV7-2 with TRBJ1-2; D uncertain. Germline CDR1 reads SGHTA; CDR2 reads FQGNSA. The CDR3 consists of 17 residues. With 3 bases removed from V and 0 bases from J, the gap between germline ends came to 17 bases.

Note on this clone: The same CDR3 arises from other DNA sequences in this sample as well. The rearrangement links TRBV5-6 to TRBJ2-1; maybe TRBD2 (6 bases). The CDR3 is 15 amino acids. Between the trimmed V and J ends, which lost 0 bases and 1 base, there was a span of 8 bases. The V gene's germline CDR1 is SGHDT and CDR2 YYEEEE. CDR3: CASSLGGRSYNEQFF. The CDR3 DNA is TGTGCCAGCAGCTTGGGAGGGAGGTCCTACAATGAGCAGTTCTTC.

This clone was detected only a few times. The rearrangement links TRBV7-9 to TRBJ2-3, with no clear D. V gave up 5 bases and J gave up 2 bases, with 17 bases separating them. From germline, CDR1 is SEHNR and CDR2 FQNEAQ (reference sequence). The CDR3 covers 16 residues. The chain's CDR3 is CASSALLSLSTDTQYF. The CDR3 coding sequence is TGTGCCAGCAGCGCACTCCTAAGTTTGTCCACAGATACGCAGTATTTT.

Comments on this clone: In the same sample, other DNA sequences code for this CDR3. The chain is built from TRBV5-6 and TRBJ1-2, with D possibly being TRBD1 (6 bases). This CDR3 spans 13 amino acids. CDR1 is SGHDT and CDR2 is YYEEEE in the germline V gene. V shed 0 bases and J shed 3 bases, with 6 bases lying between them. The CDR3 sequence: CASSLGTDYGYTF. CDR3 nucleotide sequence: TGTGCCAGCAGCTTGGGGACAGACTATGGCTACACCTTC. Full variable domain (missing parts from reference TRBV5-6 and TRBJ1-2): DAGVTQSPTHLIKTRGQQVTLRCSPKSGHDTVSWYQQALGQGPQFIFQYYEEEERQRGNFPDRFSGHQFPNYSSELNVNALLLGDSALYLCASSLGTDYGYTFGSGTRLTVV.

The chain is built from TRBV5-4 and TRBJ2-4; D might be TRBD1 or TRBD2, each matching 5 bases. Germline V gene lookup returns CDR1 SGHNT and CDR2 YYREEE (reference sequence). Trimming stripped 2 bases from V and 7 bases from J, with 7 bases between. This CDR3 has 12 residues. CDR3 protein: CASSFWGNIQYF. DNA of the CDR3: TGTGCCAGCAGCTTTTGGGGGAACATTCAGTACTTC.